The sample holds one count of the clone carrying this TCR beta chain. These data come from a study of blood T cell repertoires in COVID-19. V shed 4 bases and J shed 4 bases, with 16 bases lying between them. Germline loops: CDR1 LGHNA, CDR2 YSLEER. The CDR3 length is 16 residues. TCRdb's table, derived via immunoSEQ multiplex PCR, lists solely in-frame clones and lacks some. The repertoire includes roughly 340,000 clones, approximately 88% of them detected once, and around 3% sits in the top ten. The chain uses TRBV4-3 and TRBJ2-2, with a weak D call TRBD2 (7 bases). This TCR derives from a woman aged 30 to 39 with COVID-19, enrolled during active disease. Sequencing was performed on peripheral blood. CDR3 residues: CASSPSRGAGTGELFF. The CDR3, as DNA: TGCGCCAGCAGCCCTTCTCGGGGGGCCGGCACCGGGGAGCTGTTTTTT.